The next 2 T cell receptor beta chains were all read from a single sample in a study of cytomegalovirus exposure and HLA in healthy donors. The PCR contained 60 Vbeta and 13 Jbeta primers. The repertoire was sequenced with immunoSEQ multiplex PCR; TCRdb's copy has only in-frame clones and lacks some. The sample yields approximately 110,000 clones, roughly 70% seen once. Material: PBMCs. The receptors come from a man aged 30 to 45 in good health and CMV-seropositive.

The chain's CDR3 is CATSEVGTEAFF. The CDR3 DNA is TGTGCCACCAGTGAAGTCGGCACTGAAGCTTTCTTT. The V and J genes are TRBV5-5 and TRBJ1-1, with no clear D. The CDR3 totals 12 residues. Trimming shortened V by 9 bases and J by 4 bases, and 13 bases separated the two germline ends. Germline V gene data show CDR1 as SGHKS and CDR2 as YYEKEE (reference sequence).

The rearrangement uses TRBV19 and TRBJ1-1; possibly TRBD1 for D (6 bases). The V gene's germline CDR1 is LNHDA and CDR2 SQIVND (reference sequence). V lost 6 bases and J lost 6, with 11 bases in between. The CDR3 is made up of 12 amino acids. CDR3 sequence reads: CASSRDISEAFF. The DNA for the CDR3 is TGTGCCAGTAGCAGGGACATCTCTGAAGCTTTCTTT.